Sequencing of this T cell receptor (beta chain) was carried out in a study of shared clonotypes between healthy human individuals. This CDR3 has 13 residues. Trimming cost V 3 bases and J 1 base, with 7 bases left between them. Germline lookup yields CDR1 LNHDA and CDR2 SQIVND (reference sequence). The method was immunoSEQ multiplex PCR; TCRdb's version includes in-frame clones alone and lacks a portion of them. The sample includes 2.5 million or so clones, more than 80% of them seen just once. With respect to this clone: The antigen is unknown. This CDR3 is also generated by other DNA sequences in the sample.

Naive CD45RA+ and memory CD45RA-negative subsets were split from CD4+ cells. Overall study findings and caveats: The study found lower generation probabilities in non-shared clonotypes than in those shared by all four donors.

The receptor was isolated from a man younger than 30 in good health. The sample was naive CD4+ T cells sorted from blood. Subset reported: CD45RA+ positively selected. This sequence joins TRBV19 and TRBJ2-7; D gene unclear. The CDR3 is CASSIEASYEQYF. CDR3 coding DNA: TGTGCCAGTAGTATCGAGGCGTCCTACGAGCAGTACTTC.